The clone carrying this T cell receptor (beta chain) has just one count. Trimming cost V 6 bases and J 0 bases; bases outside gene matches: 12. This CDR3 comprises 17 residues. Looked up from germline, CDR1 is SNHLY and CDR2 is FYNNEI. This entry is derived from a study of blood T cell repertoires in COVID-19. The protocol was immunoSEQ multiplex PCR, while the TCRdb copy is restricted to in-frame clones and leaves out a portion. The sample comprises about 300,000 clones, about 89% of which are singletons, and around 2.2% rests with the top ten. The sample taken for sequencing was peripheral blood. The genes are TRBV2 and TRBJ2-7; 9 positions agree with TRBD2. This sequence was found in a woman aged 25 to 45 with COVID-19, enrolled during active disease. CDR3 bases: TGTGCCAGCAGCCGTCCCAGAAGCGGGGGGAGCTCCTACGAGCAGTACTTC. Encoded protein: CASSRPRSGGSSYEQYF.